This TCR beta chain was documented in a study of T cell responses to AZD1222 COVID-19 vaccine. Only in-frame clones appear in the TCRdb table, and some are missing; sequencing was by immunoSEQ multiplex PCR. The table has roughly 180,000 clones, roughly nine tenths seen once; the top ten hold approximately 2%. Concerning this clone itself: Its matching antigen is unknown.

General study findings and limits: Vaccine-related CD4 TCRs covered spike, predominating at 160-218 and 743-854. Donors were mostly white British, more females; clonal diversity possibly underestimated. Nearly half of spike-specific TCRs reportedly target unmutated variant regions. Spike-specific TCR breadth rose after two AZD1222 doses, and depth rose as well.

This receptor was identified in an adult in good health. Sequencing was performed on peripheral blood, taken on day 0 of AZD1222 vaccination.

DNA of the CDR3: TGTGCCAGCAGCCCGGGAGGCCCCTCTGGAAACACCATATATTTT. The encoded protein is CASSPGGPSGNTIYF. The V and J genes are TRBV9 and TRBJ1-3; D not resolved. V was cut by 4 bases and J by 0 bases, with 11 bases left in between. The CDR3 length is 15 residues. Germline lookup yields CDR1 SGDLS and CDR2 YYNGEE.